The rows below give T cell receptor beta chains drawn from one sample of a study of cytomegalovirus exposure and HLA in healthy donors. This table comes from immunoSEQ multiplex PCR, and its TCRdb copy is limited to in-frame clones, with some not included. The sample has 200,000 to 250,000 clones; 80% to 85% are singletons. Sequenced: PBMCs. These receptors all come from an older woman in good health and CMV-seropositive. Both conserved end residues are part of each CDR3. The order of the fields is clone size, D gene, V gene, J gene, CDR3 DNA, CDR3 protein. A D gene is named only where the DNA matches it firmly. The size field is filled for only some rows; it gives once, few, many or a size class.

NA	TRBD2	TRBV10-3	TRBJ2-2	TGTGCCATCAGTGAGCGAAGCGGGAGGTCTACCGGGGAGCTGTTTTTT	CAISERSGRSTGELFF
few	NA	TRBV5-1	TRBJ2-7	TGCGCCAGCAGCTTGGTGGGCCGTACCTACGAGCAGTACTTC	CASSLVGRTYEQYF
NA	NA	TRBV28	TRBJ1-1	TGTGCCAGCAGCCCTAGATCGAGCACTGAAGCTTTCTTT	CASSPRSSTEAFF
NA	TRBD2	TRBV5-1	TRBJ2-2	TGCGCCAGCAGCTCGCGGACTAGCCTGGACACCGGGGAGCTGTTTTTT	CASSSRTSLDTGELFF
NA	NA	TRBV30	TRBJ1-2	TGTGCCTGGAGTGTACTGCCAGGGAATGGCTACACCTTC	CAWSVLPGNGYTF
NA	TRBD1	TRBV27	TRBJ2-2	TGTGCCAGCAGCCCGCAAGGCAGGGGGTCTACCGGGGAGCTGTTTTTT	CASSPQGRGSTGELFF
NA	TRBD2	TRBV5-1	TRBJ2-6	TGCGCCAGCAGCTCTGGACTAGATCCGCCCTCTGGGGCCAACGTCCTGACTTTC	CASSSGLDPPSGANVLTF
once	TRBD2	TRBV10-3	TRBJ2-5	TGTGCCATCAGTGCCGGGACTAGAATTCAAGAGACCCAGTACTTC	CAISAGTRIQETQYF
NA	NA	TRBV5-3	TRBJ1-4	TGTGCCAGAAGCTTGACAGGCTTGCTCCTTAATGAAAAACTGTTTTTT	CARSLTGLLLNEKLFF
NA	NA	TRBV28	TRBJ2-1	TGTGCCAGCAAGGGCCAGCGGGTCCACAATGAGCAGTTCTTC	CASKGQRVHNEQFF
NA	TRBD2	TRBV5-1	TRBJ2-3	TGCGCCAGCAGCCCGCGGGGGTCCACAGATACGCAGTATTTT	CASSPRGSTDTQYF
NA	NA	TRBV7-9	TRBJ2-7	TGTGCCAGCAGCCCTCCCGGTCCCATAAACTACGAGCAGTACTTC	CASSPPGPINYEQYF
few	NA	TRBV7-6	TRBJ2-7	TGTGCCAGCAGCTTAGCGCGAGAGCAGTACTTC	CASSLAREQYF
NA	NA	TRBV9	TRBJ2-1	TGTGCCAGCAGCGTAGGTGTCCAGAATGAGCAGTTCTTC	CASSVGVQNEQFF
few	TRBD1	TRBV5-1	TRBJ1-4	TGCGCCAGCAGCTTGGCCTTAGGACAGGGGGAGAGTGAAAAACTGTTTTTT	CASSLALGQGESEKLFF
NA	NA	TRBV27	TRBJ1-5	TGTGCCAGCAGTTTAGGGGGACTTAGCAATCAGCCCCAGCATTTT	CASSLGGLSNQPQHF
NA	TRBD2	TRBV9	TRBJ2-1	TGTGCCAGCAGCCCCAGCGGGAGGCCCGACAATGAGCAGTTCTTC	CASSPSGRPDNEQFF